This T cell receptor beta chain came from a study of blood T cell repertoires in COVID-19. Study details: The analysed material was cDNA or gDNA that came from T cells, B-cell-depleted T cells, or PBMCs.

The CDR3 loop spans 13 amino acids. V shed 0 bases and J shed 4 bases, with 6 bases lying between them. Per the germline V gene, CDR1 is SNHLY and CDR2 is FYNNEI. This clone turned up a few times. Only in-frame clones appear in the TCRdb table, and some are missing; sequencing was by immunoSEQ multiplex PCR. The repertoire has a few hundred thousand clones, approximately 91% of them found once; the top ten carry around 1.5%. The sample consisted of PBMCs or T cells enriched from blood (not recorded which). The chain is built from TRBV2 and TRBJ1-2; D unclear. The sequence derives from a woman between 18 and 29 years old who had been exposed to COVID-19. The CDR3, as DNA: TGTGCCAGCAGTGAAGCCTCCAGCTATGGCTACACCTTC. Translating it yields CASSEASSYGYTF.